This TCR beta chain originates from a study of T cell changes during pregnancy in multiple sclerosis. V lost 0 bases and J 1 base, leaving 11 bases between the germline ends. CDR1 LGHNA and CDR2 YNFKEQ come from the germline V gene. The CDR3 runs to 16 residues. Data came from immunoSEQ multiplex PCR; TCRdb stores just in-frame clones and leaves some out. Among tens of thousands of clones listed, over 80% were seen once. The rearrangement joins TRBV4-2 to TRBJ2-3, with D possibly matching TRBD2 (6 bases). The sequence was obtained from a female donor in good health, enrolled as a control in a pregnancy study. This sample comprised peripheral blood, obtained in the third trimester of pregnancy. CDR3 protein: CASSQEADYRTDTQYF. CDR3 sequence (DNA): TGTGCCAGCAGCCAAGAAGCGGACTACCGCACAGATACGCAGTATTTT.